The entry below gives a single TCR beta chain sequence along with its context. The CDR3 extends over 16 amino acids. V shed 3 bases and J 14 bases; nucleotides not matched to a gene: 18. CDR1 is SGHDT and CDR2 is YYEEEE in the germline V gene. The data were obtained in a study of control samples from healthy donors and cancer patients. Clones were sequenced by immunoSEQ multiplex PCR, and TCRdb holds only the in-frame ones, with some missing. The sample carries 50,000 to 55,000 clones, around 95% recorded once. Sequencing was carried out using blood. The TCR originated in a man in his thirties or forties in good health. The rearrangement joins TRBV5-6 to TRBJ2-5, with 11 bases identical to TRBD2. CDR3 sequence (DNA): TGTGCCAGCAGCTCACCCGGGGGGCTGCTAGCGGGAGGAACCTACTTC. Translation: CASSSPGGLLAGGTYF.